The source of this T cell receptor beta chain is a study of cytomegalovirus exposure and HLA in healthy donors. Study-level points and caveats: In a later analysis, a missense DCLRE1C variant was linked to TCR beta V- and J-gene trimming.

The PCR made use of 60 Vbeta and 13 Jbeta primers. Assay used: immunoSEQ multiplex PCR; TCRdb lists only in-frame clones, some missing. The table has about 220,000 clones, 70% to 80% seen once; the top ten hold less than 2%. In germline, CDR1 is SNHLY, CDR2 FYNNEI. The trim removed 4 bases at V and 6 bases at J, leaving 27 bases unmatched. CDR3 size: 20 residues. This clone was seen once. Its antigen is currently unknown. The V and J genes are TRBV2 and TRBJ2-7; TRBD2 matches at 7 bases. The sequence came from a woman between 25 and 40 years old in good health and CMV-seronegative. Sequencing was performed on PBMCs. CDR3 amino acids: CASSVVGLAARWRVGGEQYF. CDR3 in DNA: TGTGCCAGCAGTGTTGTTGGGCTAGCGGCAAGGTGGAGGGTCGGGGGCGAGCAGTACTTC.